These 20 T cell receptor beta chains originate from one sample sequenced in a study of spatial heterogeneity in lung cancer. Points from the study as a whole: The number of expanded tumor alpha and beta chains correlated with mutation number.

For these receptors, no antigen is known. The sample's time point: sample taken at primary tumor resection. TCRdb analysed the 5' RACE reads with MiXCR anew, one entry per CDR3 protein. Of 100 to 140 distinct CDR3 sequences listed, under 30% are singletons. The sequences come from lung tumor tissue, collected at surgery. The receptors were gathered from a male donor with early-stage non-small cell lung cancer.

A remark on this clonotype: The library was designed around alpha chains, so this beta chain is a stray read whose abundance carries little weight. V gene TRBV4-1 combines with J gene TRBJ2-2; no firm D call. CDR1 MGHRA and CDR2 YSYEKL come from the germline V gene. Trimming took off 2 bases at V and 2 bases at J, with 9 bases between the two ends. The CDR3 sequence is 15 residues long. In DNA, the CDR3 is TGCGCCAGCAGCCAAAACAGTATCAACACCGGGGAGCTGTTTTTT. This codes for CASSQNSINTGELFF.

About this clonotype itself: Because this beta chain is a stray read in a library intended to capture alpha chains, its abundance should not be given much weight. The chain carries TRBV7-3 and TRBJ2-2; no clear D. The CDR3 has 12 amino acids. Germline-derived CDR1 and CDR2 are SGHTA and FQGTGA. V was pared by 4 bases and J by 3 bases, with 3 bases between. The CDR3 loop reads CASSSDTGELFF. Written as DNA, the CDR3 is TGTGCCAGCAGCTCCGACACCGGGGAGCTGTTTTTT.

By proportion, this clonotype is hyperexpanded. This beta chain came through as a stray read in a library set up for alpha chains, and its size says little. V usage is TRBV9 and J usage is TRBJ2-3; D is uncertain. V lost 4 bases and J 5 bases, leaving 5 bases between the germline ends. The CDR3 spans 11 residues. Germline V gene sequence: CDR1 SGDLS, CDR2 YYNGEE. The CDR3 DNA sequence: TGTGCCAGCAGCCCTCGAGATACGCAGTATTTT. This translates into CASSPRDTQYF. The whole variable domain, filled in from reference TRBV9 and TRBJ2-3, reads DSGVTQTPKHLITATGQRVTLRCSPRSGDLSVYWYQQSLDQGLQFLIQYYNGEERAKGNILERFSAQQFPDLHSELNLSSLELGDSALYFCASSPRDTQYFGPGTRLTVL.

This clonotype was recorded a few times. This beta chain is a stray read from a library made for alpha chains; its abundance is not meaningful. As DNA, the CDR3 is TGTGCCAGCTCGCAGGGCAGGGACACTGAAGCTTTCTTT. It encodes CASSQGRDTEAFF. The chain joins TRBV18 to TRBJ1-1; D may be TRBD1 (5 bases). The CDR3 sequence is 13 residues long. Germline V CDR1 and CDR2: KGHSH, LQKENI. With 6 bases removed from V and 3 bases from J, the gap between germline ends came to 11 bases.

Turning to this clonotype: Because the library targeted alpha chains, this beta chain is an off-target read whose size means little. The chain joins TRBV2 to TRBJ2-3; tentatively, D is TRBD1 (5 bases). Trimming shortened V by 1 base and J by 4 bases, and 6 bases separated the two germline ends. This CDR3 contains 13 residues. Per germline, CDR1 SNHLY and CDR2 FYNNEI. The CDR3 DNA reads as TGTGCCAGCAGTGAAGAGGGGTCAGATACGCAGTATTTT. Translated: CASSEEGSDTQYF.

This clonotype occurred a few times. Little can be read into the size of this beta chain, an off-target read in a library designed for alpha chains. This chain joins TRBV20-1 and TRBJ2-7; 11 nucleotides align to TRBD2. Germline CDR1 is DFQATT and CDR2 is SNEGSKA (reference sequence). There are 13 residues in the CDR3. With V trimmed by 7 bases and J by 2 bases, 4 bases remained unmatched. The CDR3 region is CSVQTSGAYEQYF. In DNA, the CDR3 is TGCAGTGTCCAGACTAGCGGGGCCTACGAGCAGTACTTC.

Of note for this clonotype: Since the library was made to target alpha chains, this beta chain is a stray read and its abundance is not meaningful. J is TRBJ1-5 and V is TRBV20-1; tentatively, D is TRBD1 (6 bases). V shed 6 bases and J shed 3 bases, with 12 bases lying between them. The CDR3 spans 13 residues. Germline V gene data show CDR1 as DFQATT and CDR2 as SNEGSKA (reference sequence). CDR3 amino acids: CSATQGPNQPQHF. The CDR3 DNA follows: TGCAGTGCGACACAGGGTCCCAATCAGCCCCAGCATTTT.

By proportion, this clonotype is large. This beta chain lies outside the target of a library built for alpha chains; its clone size means little. The genes are TRBV2 and TRBJ2-3; 9 bases are shared with TRBD2. This CDR3 contains 16 residues. Trimming took 7 bases from V and 0 from J; bases not matched to a gene: 8. Germline values: CDR1 SNHLY, CDR2 FYNNEI. CDR3 coding DNA: TGTGCCAGCACCCCGGGACTAGCCGCTAGCACAGATACGCAGTATTTT. This codes for CASTPGLAASTDTQYF.

On this clonotype: This beta chain is a stray sequence in a library constructed for alpha chains; its clone size is not meaningful. V usage is TRBV6-5 and J usage is TRBJ1-5; D is ambiguous. CDR3 size: 14 residues. Germline V lookup: CDR1 MNHEY, CDR2 SVGAGI. Trimming shortened V by 6 bases and J by 2 bases, and 11 bases separated the two germline ends. CDR3 DNA sequence: TGTGCCAGCAGCGCGCTATCGGGCAATCAGCCCCAGCATTTT. It is translated as CASSALSGNQPQHF.

On this clonotype itself: This beta chain slipped into a library made for alpha chains as a stray read, so its size is not meaningful. This chain links TRBV28 with TRBJ2-7; 9 positions match TRBD2. V dropped 4 bases and J dropped 5; count of bases not matched to a gene: 12. The length of the CDR3 is 16 residues. Germline CDR1 and CDR2: MDHEN and SYDVKM. DNA for the CDR3: TGTGCCAGCAGTTCGTTAGCGGGAGCATATCCCCACGAGCAGTACTTC. It codes for CASSSLAGAYPHEQYF. The full variable domain, with the rest looked up from reference TRBV28 and TRBJ2-7, is DVKVTQSSRYLVKRTGEKVFLECVQDMDHENMFWYRQDPGLGLRLIYFSYDVKMKEKGDIPEGYSVSREKKERFSLILESASTNQTSMYLCASSSLAGAYPHEQYFGPGTRLTVT.

Note on this clonotype: Because this beta chain is a stray read in a library intended to capture alpha chains, its abundance should not be given much weight. The rearrangement links TRBV7-9 to TRBJ1-4; maybe TRBD1 (5 bases). V lost 5 bases to trimming and J lost 8 bases, with 9 bases between them. Germline assignment: CDR1 SEHNR and CDR2 FQNEAQ (reference sequence). CDR3 length: 12 residues. Here the CDR3 reads CASSPGYEKLFF. The CDR3 coding sequence is TGTGCCAGCAGCCCAGGGTACGAAAAACTGTTTTTT.

Concerning this clonotype itself: Little can be read into the size of this beta chain, an off-target read in a library designed for alpha chains. The chain joins TRBV20-1 to TRBJ2-1, with a possible D match to TRBD2 (6 bases). The CDR3 covers 16 residues. CDR1 DFQATT and CDR2 SNEGSKA come from the germline V gene (reference sequence). Trimming took off 0 bases at V and 8 bases at J, with 20 bases between the two ends. CDR3 in DNA: TGCAGTGCTAGAGATCCGGGACTCAAAACCGGATATGAGCAGTTCTTC. Translated, it gives CSARDPGLKTGYEQFF.

As concerns this clonotype: A library prepared for alpha chains yielded this beta chain as an off-target read; its size is of little meaning. The chain employs TRBV29-1 and TRBJ2-1; 8 bases fit TRBD2. The junction had 8 bases not matched to a gene; V was cut back by 1 base and J by 0 bases. CDR3 length: 17 amino acids. CDR1 SQVTM and CDR2 ANQGSEA come from the germline V gene. The CDR3, as DNA: TGCAGCGTTGAAGGTAGTAGCGGGGACCACTCCTACAATGAGCAGTTCTTC. Residues: CSVEGSSGDHSYNEQFF.

Remarks on this clonotype: A library made for alpha chains picked up this beta chain off target, so its size means little. For the CDR3, the DNA is TGTGCCAGCAGCCAAGTTGGGGACCCTACAGATACGCAGTATTTT. It is translated as CASSQVGDPTDTQYF. The genes are TRBV14 and TRBJ2-3, with D perhaps assigned TRBD1 or TRBD2 (5 bases each). Germline CDR1 is SGHDN and CDR2 is FVKESK. The CDR3 sequence is 15 residues long. Between the trimmed V and J ends, which lost 1 base and 3 bases, there was a span of 11 bases.

By its share, this clonotype is hyperexpanded. Little can be read into the size of this beta chain, an off-target read in a library designed for alpha chains. CDR3 nucleotides: TGTGCCAGCAGCTTCGAGACAAGCAATGAAGCTTTCTTT. Its protein is CASSFETSNEAFF. This chain uses TRBV5-4 with TRBJ1-1; D remains ambiguous. V gave up 2 bases and J gave up 7 bases, with 12 bases separating them. The CDR3 is 13 amino acids. Germline CDR1 and CDR2: SGHNT and YYREEE (reference sequence).

As regards this clonotype: The library was prepared for alpha chains; this beta chain is a stray read, so its frequency means little. This chain uses TRBV20-1 with TRBJ2-1; weak D call: TRBD1 (6 bases). Trimming shortened V by 6 bases and J by 3 bases, and 18 bases separated the two germline ends. Germline V lookup: CDR1 DFQATT, CDR2 SNEGSKA (reference sequence). This CDR3 contains 15 residues. In DNA, the CDR3 is TGCAGTGCGAATCGCAGGGGCCACTTCTACAATGAGCAGTTCTTC. Protein product: CSANRRGHFYNEQFF.

On this clonotype itself: The library was built for alpha chains, so this beta chain is an off-target read and its size means little. The rearrangement links TRBV13 to TRBJ2-3; 12 positions agree with TRBD2. Germline loops: CDR1 PRHDT, CDR2 FYEKMQ (reference sequence). Trimming at V came to 5 bases and at J to 6 bases, leaving 3 bases not matched to a gene. The CDR3 length is 14 residues. The CDR3 region has the DNA TGTGCCAGCAGCCGACTAGCGGGAGTTGATACGCAGTATTTT. Protein sequence: CASSRLAGVDTQYF.

A word on this clonotype: Little can be read into the size of this beta chain, an off-target read in a library designed for alpha chains. DNA for the CDR3: TGCGCCAGCAGCCAATCTGTTTCAGATACGCAGTATTTT. Protein sequence: CASSQSVSDTQYF. The chain recombines TRBV4-3 with TRBJ2-3; D unclear. The CDR3 covers 13 residues. Germline-derived CDR1 and CDR2 are LGHNA and YSLEER. The germline V and J ends were trimmed by 2 bases and 4 bases, with 7 bases remaining between them.

Turning to this clonotype: Since it is a stray read in a library aimed at alpha chains, this beta chain has a size that is not meaningful. This chain uses TRBV12-3 or TRBV12-4 with TRBJ2-7; 12 nucleotides line up with TRBD1. The CDR3 has 17 residues. V lost 3 bases, J lost 4 bases, and 10 bases stayed unmatched. CDR3 amino acids: CASSFQRGQGAVYEQYF. The DNA for the CDR3 is TGTGCCAGCAGTTTCCAGAGGGGACAGGGGGCAGTTTACGAGCAGTACTTC.

This clonotype was found a few times. This beta chain appears as a stray read in a library generated for alpha chains; its size is not informative. The rearrangement links TRBV20-1 to TRBJ2-7, with TRBD2 matching 9 bases. The CDR3 consists of 14 residues. J lost 4 bases, V lost 5 bases, and 9 bases had no gene match. CDR1 and CDR2 (germline): DFQATT, SNEGSKA (reference sequence). CDR3 in DNA: TGCAGTGCTTTAATTAGCGGGGGACGTTACGAGCAGTACTTC. It translates to CSALISGGRYEQYF.